This T cell receptor beta chain was recorded in a study of blood T cell repertoires in COVID-19. Original processing methods: Amplified reference gene primers provided the basis for estimating nucleated cell counts. The table came from immunoSEQ multiplex PCR; TCRdb's copy has only in-frame clones and leaves some out. V and J calls and clone size are as listed in that table; D and trimming were resolved from the DNA. The sample records hundreds of thousands of clones, approximately 89% being singletons. This CDR3 has 15 amino acids. V lost 3 bases, J lost 6 bases, and 9 bases stayed unmatched. Germline loops: CDR1 SGDLS, CDR2 YYNGEE.

Sequences were obtained from peripheral blood. The chain links TRBV9 to TRBJ1-3; 7 positions match TRBD1. The receptor comes from a woman in her late teens or twenties who had recovered from COVID-19. This chain's CDR3 is CASSEEHRGLNTIYF. In DNA form, the CDR3 reads TGTGCCAGCAGCGAAGAGCACAGGGGTTTAAACACCATATATTTT.